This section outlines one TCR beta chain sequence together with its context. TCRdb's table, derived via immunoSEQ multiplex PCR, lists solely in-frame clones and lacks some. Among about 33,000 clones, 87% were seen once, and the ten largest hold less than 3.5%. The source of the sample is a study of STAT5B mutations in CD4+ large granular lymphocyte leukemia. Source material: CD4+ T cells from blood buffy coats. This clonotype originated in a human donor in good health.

The CDR3, as DNA: TGTGCCAGCAGCGTACAGGGAGGGAATGAAAAACTGTTTTTT. Translating it yields CASSVQGGNEKLFF. The chain recombines TRBV28 with TRBJ1-4, with D tentatively TRBD1 (6 bases). The CDR3 loop spans 14 amino acids. The V gene's germline CDR1 is MDHEN and CDR2 SYDVKM. Trimming left V 6 bases short and J 5 bases short, with 13 bases between.